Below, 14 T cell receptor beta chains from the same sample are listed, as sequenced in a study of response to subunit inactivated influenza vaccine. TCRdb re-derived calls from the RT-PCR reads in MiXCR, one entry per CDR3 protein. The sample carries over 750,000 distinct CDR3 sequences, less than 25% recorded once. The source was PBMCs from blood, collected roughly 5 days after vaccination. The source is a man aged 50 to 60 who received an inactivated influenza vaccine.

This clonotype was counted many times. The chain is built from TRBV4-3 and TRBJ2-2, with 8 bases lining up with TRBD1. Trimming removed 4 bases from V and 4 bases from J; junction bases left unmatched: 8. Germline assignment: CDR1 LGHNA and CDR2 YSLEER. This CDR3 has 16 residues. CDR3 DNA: TGCGCCAGCAGCCGCGACCGGACAGGGACCACCGGGGAGCTGTTTTTT. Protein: CASSRDRTGTTGELFF.

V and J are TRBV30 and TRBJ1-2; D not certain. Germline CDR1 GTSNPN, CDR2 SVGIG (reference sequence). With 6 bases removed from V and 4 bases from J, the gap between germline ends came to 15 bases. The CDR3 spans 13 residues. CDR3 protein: CACGDRNSYGYTF. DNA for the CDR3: TGTGCCTGTGGGGATCGGAATAGCTATGGCTACACCTTC.

CDR3 residues: CASSSQGPPGEQFF. CDR3 in DNA: TGTGCCAGCAGCTCCCAGGGACCCCCTGGTGAGCAGTTCTTC. This chain joins TRBV4-2 and TRBJ2-1; D could derive from TRBD1 or TRBD2 (5 bases each). This CDR3 region has 14 residues. Between the trimmed V and J ends, which lost 5 bases and 9 bases, there was a span of 17 bases. Germline CDR1 LGHNA, CDR2 YNFKEQ.

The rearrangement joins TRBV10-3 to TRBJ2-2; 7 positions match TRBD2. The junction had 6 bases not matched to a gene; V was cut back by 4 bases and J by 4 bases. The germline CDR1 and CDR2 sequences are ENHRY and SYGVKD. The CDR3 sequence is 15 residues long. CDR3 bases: TGTGCCATCAGTGCCAGGGAGGGATCCACCGGGGAGCTGTTTTTT. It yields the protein CAISAREGSTGELFF.

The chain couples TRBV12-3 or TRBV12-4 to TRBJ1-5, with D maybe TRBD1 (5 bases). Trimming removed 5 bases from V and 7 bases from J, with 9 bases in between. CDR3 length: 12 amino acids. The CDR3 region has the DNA TGTGCCAGCAGTCCGACAGTACAGCCCCAGCATTTT. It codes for CASSPTVQPQHF.

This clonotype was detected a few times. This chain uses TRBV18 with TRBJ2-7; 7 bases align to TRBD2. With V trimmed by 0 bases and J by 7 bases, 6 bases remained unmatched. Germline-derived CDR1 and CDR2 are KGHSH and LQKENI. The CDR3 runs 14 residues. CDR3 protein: CASSPPWGGWEQYF. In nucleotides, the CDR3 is TGTGCCAGCTCACCACCCTGGGGAGGGTGGGAGCAGTACTTC.

For the CDR3, the DNA is TGTGCCAGCACCTTGCATGGGGGGCGTGGGGCCAACGTCCTGACTTTC. Its translation: CASTLHGGRGANVLTF. The chain uses TRBV9 and TRBJ2-6; either TRBD1 or TRBD2 may supply D (6 bases each). Germline CDR1 SGDLS, CDR2 YYNGEE. The CDR3 is 16 amino acids. V was cut by 6 bases and J by 3 bases, with 16 bases left in between. Variable domain in full (rest from reference TRBV9 and TRBJ2-6): DSGVTQTPKHLITATGQRVTLRCSPRSGDLSVYWYQQSLDQGLQFLIQYYNGEERAKGNILERFSAQQFPDLHSELNLSSLELGDSALYFCASTLHGGRGANVLTFGAGSRLTVL.

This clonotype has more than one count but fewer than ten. DNA of the CDR3: TGTGCCAGCACCATCCGAGAGATCACCGGGGAGCTGTTTTTT. Its translation is CASTIREITGELFF. The rearrangement uses TRBV6-2 or TRBV6-3 and TRBJ2-2, with D unresolved. CDR1 and CDR2 (germline): MNHEY, SVGEGT. V was trimmed by 7 bases and J by 4 bases, leaving 13 bases between them. This CDR3 has 14 residues.

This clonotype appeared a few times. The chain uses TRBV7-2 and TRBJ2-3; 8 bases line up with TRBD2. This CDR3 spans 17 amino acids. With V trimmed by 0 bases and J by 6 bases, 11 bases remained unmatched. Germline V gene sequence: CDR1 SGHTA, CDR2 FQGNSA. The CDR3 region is CASSLARRASGYDTQYF. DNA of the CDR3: TGTGCCAGCAGCTTAGCGCGGCGGGCTAGCGGGTACGATACGCAGTATTTT.

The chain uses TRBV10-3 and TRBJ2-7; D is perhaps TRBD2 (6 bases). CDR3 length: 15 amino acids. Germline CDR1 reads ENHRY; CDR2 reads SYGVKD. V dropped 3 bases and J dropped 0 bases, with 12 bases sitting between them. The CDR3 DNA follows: TGTGCCATCAGTGATGGGGGGTCTAGCTCCTACGAGCAGTACTTC. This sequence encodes CAISDGGSSSYEQYF.

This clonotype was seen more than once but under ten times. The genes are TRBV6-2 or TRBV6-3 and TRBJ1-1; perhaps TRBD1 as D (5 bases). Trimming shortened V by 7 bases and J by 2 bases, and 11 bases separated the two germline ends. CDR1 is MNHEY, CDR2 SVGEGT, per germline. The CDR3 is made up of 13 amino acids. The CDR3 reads CASTLGGNTEAFF. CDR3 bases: TGTGCCAGCACCCTGGGGGGTAACACTGAAGCTTTCTTT.

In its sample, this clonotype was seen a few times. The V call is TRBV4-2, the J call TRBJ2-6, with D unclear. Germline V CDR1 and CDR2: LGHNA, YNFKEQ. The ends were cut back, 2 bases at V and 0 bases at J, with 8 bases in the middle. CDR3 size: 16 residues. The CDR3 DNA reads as TGTGCCAGCAGCCAAACATGGAGCTCTGGGGCCAACGTCCTGACTTTC. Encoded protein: CASSQTWSSGANVLTF.

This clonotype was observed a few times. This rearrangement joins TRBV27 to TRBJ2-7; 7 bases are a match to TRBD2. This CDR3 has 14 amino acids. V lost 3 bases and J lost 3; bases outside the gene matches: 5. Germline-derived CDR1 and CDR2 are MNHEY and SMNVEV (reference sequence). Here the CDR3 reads CASSLGGVHYEQYF. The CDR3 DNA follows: TGTGCCAGCAGTTTGGGGGGGGTTCACTACGAGCAGTACTTC.

CDR3 bases: TGCAGTGCTAGACAATACACCGGGACTAGCGGGGACGAGATTAGTACACATACGCAGTATTTT. Its protein is CSARQYTGTSGDEISTHTQYF. The gene calls are TRBV20-1 and TRBJ2-3; the match to TRBD2 covers 13 bases. Germline V gene data show CDR1 as DFQATT and CDR2 as SNEGSKA (reference sequence). J was trimmed by 7 bases and V by 2 bases; bases with no gene match: 24. CDR3 length: 21 residues.